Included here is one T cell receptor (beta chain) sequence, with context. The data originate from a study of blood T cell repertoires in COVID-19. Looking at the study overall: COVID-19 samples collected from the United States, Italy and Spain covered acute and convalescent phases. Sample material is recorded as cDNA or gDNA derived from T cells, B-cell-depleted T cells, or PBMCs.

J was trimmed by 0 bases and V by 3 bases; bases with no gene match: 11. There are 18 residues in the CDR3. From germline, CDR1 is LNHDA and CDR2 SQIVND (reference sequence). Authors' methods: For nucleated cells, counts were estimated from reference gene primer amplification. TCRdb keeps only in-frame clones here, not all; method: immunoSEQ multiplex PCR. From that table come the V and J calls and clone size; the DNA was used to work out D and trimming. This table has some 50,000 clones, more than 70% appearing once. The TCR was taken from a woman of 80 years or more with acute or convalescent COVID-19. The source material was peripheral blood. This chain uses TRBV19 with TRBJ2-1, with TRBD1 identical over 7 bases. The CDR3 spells CASSMRGRVTYSYNEQFF. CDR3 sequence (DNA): TGTGCCAGTAGTATGAGGGGGCGAGTTACCTACTCCTACAATGAGCAGTTCTTC.